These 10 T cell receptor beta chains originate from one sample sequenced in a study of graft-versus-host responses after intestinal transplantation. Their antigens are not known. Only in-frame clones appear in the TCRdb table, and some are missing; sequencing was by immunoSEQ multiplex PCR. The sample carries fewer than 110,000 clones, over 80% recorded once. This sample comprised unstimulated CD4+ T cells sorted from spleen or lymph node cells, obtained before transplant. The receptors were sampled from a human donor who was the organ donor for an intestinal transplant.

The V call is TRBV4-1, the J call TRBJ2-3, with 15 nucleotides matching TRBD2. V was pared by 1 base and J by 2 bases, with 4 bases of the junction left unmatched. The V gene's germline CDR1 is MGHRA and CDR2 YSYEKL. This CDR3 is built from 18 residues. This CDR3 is CASSQGTSGGASTDTQYF. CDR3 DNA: TGCGCCAGCAGCCAAGGGACTAGCGGGGGGGCCTCCACAGATACGCAGTATTTT.

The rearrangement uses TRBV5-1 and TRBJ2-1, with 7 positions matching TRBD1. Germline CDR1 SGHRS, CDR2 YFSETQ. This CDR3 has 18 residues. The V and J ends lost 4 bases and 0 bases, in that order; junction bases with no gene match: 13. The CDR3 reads CASSPDRNTKSSYNEQFF. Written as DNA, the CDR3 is TGCGCCAGCAGCCCGGACAGGAACACTAAAAGCTCCTACAATGAGCAGTTCTTC.

The CDR3 bases are TGTGCCTGGAGTAAAAGCGGGATTCCGAACACCGGGGAGCTGTTTTTT. Protein sequence: CAWSKSGIPNTGELFF. This rearrangement joins TRBV30 to TRBJ2-2; 7 bases agree with TRBD2. Per the germline V gene, CDR1 is GTSNPN and CDR2 is SVGIG (reference sequence). The CDR3 is made up of 16 amino acids. V was clipped by 2 bases and J by 0 bases; unmatched bases: 6. Full variable domain (remainder filled in from reference TRBV30 and TRBJ2-2): SQTIHQWPATLVQPVGSPLSLECTVEGTSNPNLYWYRQAAGRGLQLLFYSVGIGQISSEVPQNLSASRPQDRQFILSSKKLLLSDSGFYLCAWSKSGIPNTGELFFGEGSRLTVL.

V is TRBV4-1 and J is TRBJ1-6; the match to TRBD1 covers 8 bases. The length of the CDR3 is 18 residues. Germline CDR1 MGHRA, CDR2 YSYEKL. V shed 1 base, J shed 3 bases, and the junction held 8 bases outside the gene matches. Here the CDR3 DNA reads TGCGCCAGCAGCCAAGCGGGACAGGCCGGGCGCTATAATTCACCCCTCCACTTT. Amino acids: CASSQAGQAGRYNSPLHF.

In nucleotides, the CDR3 is TGTGCCAGCAGCAAAGTCCAGGTTCGGGAGAATCAGCCCCAGCATTTT. This encodes CASSKVQVRENQPQHF. This sequence joins TRBV21-1 and TRBJ1-5. TRBV21-1 is recorded as a pseudogene. CDR3 length: 16 amino acids.

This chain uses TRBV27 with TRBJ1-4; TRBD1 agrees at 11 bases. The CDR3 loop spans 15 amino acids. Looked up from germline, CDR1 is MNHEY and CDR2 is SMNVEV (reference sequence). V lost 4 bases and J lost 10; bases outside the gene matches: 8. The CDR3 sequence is CASSSHRDRGGKLFF. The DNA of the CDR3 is TGTGCCAGCAGTTCCCACCGGGACAGGGGGGGAAAACTGTTTTTT.

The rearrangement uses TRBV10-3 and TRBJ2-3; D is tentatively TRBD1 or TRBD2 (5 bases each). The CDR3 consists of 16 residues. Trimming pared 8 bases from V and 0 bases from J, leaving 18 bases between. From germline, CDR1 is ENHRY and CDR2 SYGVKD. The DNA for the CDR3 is TGTGCCATCCGGGACGCTTTGCTAGAGAGCACAGATACGCAGTATTTT. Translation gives CAIRDALLESTDTQYF.

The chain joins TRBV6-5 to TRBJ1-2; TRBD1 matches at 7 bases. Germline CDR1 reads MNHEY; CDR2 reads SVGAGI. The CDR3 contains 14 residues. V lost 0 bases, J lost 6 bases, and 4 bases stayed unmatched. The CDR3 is CASSYSTGADGYTF. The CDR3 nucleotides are TGTGCCAGCAGTTACTCAACAGGGGCGGATGGCTACACCTTC.

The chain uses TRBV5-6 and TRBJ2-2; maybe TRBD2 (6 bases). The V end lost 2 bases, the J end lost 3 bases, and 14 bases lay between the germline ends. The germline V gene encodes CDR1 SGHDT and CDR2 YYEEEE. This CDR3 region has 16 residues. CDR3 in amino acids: CASSLIVRGYTGELFF. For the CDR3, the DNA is TGTGCCAGCAGCTTAATCGTCCGGGGGTACACCGGGGAGCTGTTTTTT.

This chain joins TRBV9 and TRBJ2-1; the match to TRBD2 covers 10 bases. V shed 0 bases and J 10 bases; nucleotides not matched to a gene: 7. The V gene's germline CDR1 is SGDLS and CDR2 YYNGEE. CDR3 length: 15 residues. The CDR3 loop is CASSVDPAGGREQFF. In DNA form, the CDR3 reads TGTGCCAGCAGCGTAGACCCAGCGGGGGGGAGGGAGCAGTTCTTC. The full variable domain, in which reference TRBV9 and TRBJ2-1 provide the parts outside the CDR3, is DSGVTQTPKHLITATGQRVTLRCSPRSGDLSVYWYQQSLDQGLQFLIQYYNGEERAKGNILERFSAQQFPDLHSELNLSSLELGDSALYFCASSVDPAGGREQFFGPGTRLTVL.